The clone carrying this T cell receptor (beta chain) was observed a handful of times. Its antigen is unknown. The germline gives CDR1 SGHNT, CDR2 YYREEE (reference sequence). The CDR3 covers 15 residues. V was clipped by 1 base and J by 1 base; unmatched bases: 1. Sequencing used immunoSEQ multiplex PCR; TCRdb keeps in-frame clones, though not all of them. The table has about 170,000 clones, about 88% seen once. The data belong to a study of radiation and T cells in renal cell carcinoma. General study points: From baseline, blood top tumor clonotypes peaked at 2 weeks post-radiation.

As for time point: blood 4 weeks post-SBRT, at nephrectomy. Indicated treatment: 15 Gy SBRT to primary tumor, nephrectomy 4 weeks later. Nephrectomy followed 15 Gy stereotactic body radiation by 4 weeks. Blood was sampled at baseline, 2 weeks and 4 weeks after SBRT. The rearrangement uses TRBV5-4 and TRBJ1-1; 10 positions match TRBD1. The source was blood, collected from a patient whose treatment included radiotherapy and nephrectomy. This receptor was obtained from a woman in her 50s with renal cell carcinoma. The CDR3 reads CASSLRDRGNTEAFF. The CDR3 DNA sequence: TGTGCCAGCAGCTTGCGGGACAGGGGGAACACTGAAGCTTTCTTT.